The 30 T cell receptor beta chains reported below all come from one sample, sequenced in a study of response to subunit inactivated influenza vaccine. Via MiXCR, TCRdb re-called the RT-PCR reads, giving one row per CDR3 protein. The profile shows roughly 700,000 distinct CDR3 sequences, about 15% of them singletons. The material was PBMCs from blood, obtained less than 15 days before vaccination. The receptor source for this set is a man between 50 and 59 years old who received an inactivated influenza vaccine.

This clonotype was observed many times. V usage is TRBV4-3 and J usage is TRBJ2-1, with D possibly TRBD1 on 5 matching bases. Trimming left V 1 base short and J 7 bases short, with 11 bases between. The germline V gene has CDR1 LGHNA and CDR2 YSLEER. The CDR3 is 14 residues long. The CDR3 spells CASSQGARVNEQFF. CDR3 bases: TGCGCCAGCAGCCAAGGGGCCAGGGTAAATGAGCAGTTCTTC.

This clonotype has only one observation. The V call is TRBV20-1, the J call TRBJ1-1, with 7 bases aligning to TRBD1. V trimming: 4 bases; J trimming: 5 bases; junction bases outside the gene matches: 10. CDR1 DFQATT and CDR2 SNEGSKA come from the germline V gene (reference sequence). CDR3 size: 14 residues. CDR3 sequence (DNA): TGCAGTGCTACCTACAGGGGTTGGGGGACTGAAGCTTTCTTT. Amino acid sequence: CSATYRGWGTEAFF.

This clonotype was recorded at least ten times. The chain couples TRBV7-2 to TRBJ1-4, with D perhaps matching TRBD1 (6 bases). CDR1 and CDR2 from the germline V gene are SGHTA and FQGNSA. Trimming removed 3 bases at V and 4 bases at J, with 9 bases between. The CDR3 loop spans 14 amino acids. DNA of the CDR3: TGTGCCAGCAGCTTGGGGACAAGTAATGAAAAACTGTTTTTT. As protein: CASSLGTSNEKLFF.

This clonotype has a count of ten or more. The rearrangement links TRBV29-1 to TRBJ2-1; D unresolved. V was trimmed by 5 bases and J by 4 bases, leaving 6 bases between them. Germline values: CDR1 SQVTM, CDR2 ANQGSEA. The CDR3 is 11 amino acids. CDR3 in DNA: TGCAGCGTTCAAACTTACAATGAGCAGTTCTTC. Protein product: CSVQTYNEQFF.

The V and J genes are TRBV29-1 and TRBJ1-4, with unresolved D. Trimming cost V 0 bases and J 2 bases, with 13 bases left between them. CDR3 length equals 16 residues. Germline-derived CDR1 and CDR2 are SQVTM and ANQGSEA. In nucleotides, the CDR3 is TGCAGCGTTGAAGATCCCGGATTGAAGACTAATGAAAAACTGTTTTTT. It translates to CSVEDPGLKTNEKLFF.

This clonotype was seen a handful of times. V gene TRBV10-3 combines with J gene TRBJ2-3, with 7 nucleotides matching TRBD1. CDR3 length: 15 residues. The junction had 2 bases not matched to a gene; V was cut back by 2 bases and J by 0 bases. The germline gives CDR1 ENHRY, CDR2 SYGVKD. CDR3 nucleotide sequence: TGTGCCATCAGTGAGCCGGGACAGAGCACAGATACGCAGTATTTT. It yields the protein CAISEPGQSTDTQYF.

The CDR3 here is CASSWTGGRGNTIYF. The CDR3 bases are TGTGCCAGCAGCTGGACAGGGGGCCGTGGAAACACCATATATTTT. The chain employs TRBV7-2 and TRBJ1-3; 11 bases are a match to TRBD1. V shed 4 bases, J shed 3 bases, and the junction held 2 bases outside the gene matches. The germline V gene encodes CDR1 SGHTA and CDR2 FQGNSA. The CDR3 is 15 residues long.

This clonotype came up a few times. V and J are TRBV27 and TRBJ2-2, with TRBD1 matching 7 bases. Germline CDR1 and CDR2: MNHEY and SMNVEV (reference sequence). With V trimmed by 8 bases and J by 1 base, 7 bases remained unmatched. This CDR3 is built from 15 residues. The DNA of the CDR3 is TGTGCCAGCCGAACCGGGACAGTGAACACCGGGGAGCTGTTTTTT. This encodes CASRTGTVNTGELFF.

This clonotype was recorded at least ten times. The rearrangement links TRBV5-1 to TRBJ1-2; a weak D match, TRBD1 (6 bases). The CDR3 length is 12 residues. V was clipped by 4 bases and J by 4 bases, with 8 bases between them. Germline V gene lookup returns CDR1 SGHRS and CDR2 YFSETQ. The CDR3 loop is CASSQDSYGYTF. Here the CDR3 DNA reads TGCGCCAGCAGCCAGGACAGCTATGGCTACACCTTC. The whole variable domain, remainder taken from reference TRBV5-1 and TRBJ1-2, is KAGVTQTPRYLIKTRGQQVTLSCSPISGHRSVSWYQQTPGQGLQFLFEYFSETQRNKGNFPGRFSGRQFSNSRSEMNVSTLELGDSALYLCASSQDSYGYTFGSGTRLTVV.

V is TRBV28 and J is TRBJ1-2; D unresolved. The germline gives CDR1 MDHEN, CDR2 SYDVKM. The CDR3 runs to 13 residues. V was trimmed by 4 bases and J by 4 bases, leaving 10 bases between them. Written as DNA, the CDR3 is TGTGCCAGCAGTTGGGAACGGTTCTATGGCTACACCTTC. As protein: CASSWERFYGYTF.

This clonotype was picked up many times. The chain combines TRBV12-3 or TRBV12-4 with TRBJ2-1; no definite D call. The germline V and J ends were trimmed by 5 bases and 9 bases, with 14 bases remaining between them. The CDR3 has 13 amino acids. The CDR3 DNA reads TGTGCCAGCAGTCCCCCTACGATTGCTGAGCAGTTCTTC. Its protein product is CASSPPTIAEQFF.

This clonotype was counted only a few times. This sequence joins TRBV7-9 and TRBJ2-5; D gene ambiguous. Germline V lookup: CDR1 SEHNR, CDR2 FQNEAQ (reference sequence). The length of the CDR3 is 15 residues. Trimming cost V 3 bases and J 5 bases, with 16 bases left between them. CDR3 bases: TGTGCCAGCAGCTTGCAGGCGTACTACTCGGAGACCCAGTACTTC. Its translation is CASSLQAYYSETQYF.

This clonotype was found a few times. This sequence joins TRBV27 and TRBJ1-6, with TRBD1 matching 7 bases. V shed 10 bases, J shed 9 bases, and the junction held 9 bases outside the gene matches. There are 13 residues in the CDR3. CDR1 and CDR2 (germline): MNHEY, SMNVEV (reference sequence). CDR3 sequence reads: CATRTGIGSPLHF. The CDR3 nucleotides are TGTGCCACCCGGACAGGTATCGGTTCACCCCTCCACTTT.

In this sample, this clonotype turned up a few times. The V and J genes are TRBV12-3 or TRBV12-4 and TRBJ2-7; D is perhaps TRBD1 (6 bases). Trimming pared 3 bases from V and 2 bases from J, leaving 8 bases between. This CDR3 region has 13 residues. The CDR3 loop is CASSFHRAYEQYF. In nucleotides, the CDR3 is TGTGCCAGCAGTTTTCACAGGGCCTACGAGCAGTACTTC.

The chain links TRBV27 to TRBJ2-1, with 16 bases that match TRBD2. Unmatched junction bases numbered 4, after V lost 5 bases and J lost 9 bases. Germline V gene lookup returns CDR1 MNHEY and CDR2 SMNVEV (reference sequence). The length of the CDR3 is 15 residues. The DNA of the CDR3 is TGTGCCAGCAGTCCTGGGACTAGCGGGAGGGGTGAGCAGTTCTTC. It codes for CASSPGTSGRGEQFF.

The table lists this clonotype with a few counts. The gene calls are TRBV20-1 and TRBJ2-1; TRBD1 or TRBD2 may be the D gene (5 bases each). Trimming took off 8 bases at V and 11 bases at J, with 19 bases between the two ends. Germline lookup yields CDR1 DFQATT and CDR2 SNEGSKA (reference sequence). The CDR3 is 12 residues long. The CDR3 protein is CSSPSFRDQQFF. CDR3 DNA: TGCAGTTCCCCATCTTTCCGGGACCAGCAGTTCTTC.

This clonotype was seen repeatedly, ten times or more. The J gene is TRBJ2-3, the V gene TRBV24-1; no clear D gene. V lost 4 bases and J lost 5, with 12 bases in between. Germline assignment: CDR1 KGHDR and CDR2 SFDVKD. The CDR3 spans 14 residues. The CDR3 DNA sequence: TGTGCCACCAGTGAAGACCGGGTTCAAGATACGCAGTATTTT. Its translation is CATSEDRVQDTQYF.

The chain recombines TRBV10-3 with TRBJ2-7; D possibly corresponds to TRBD2 (7 bases). The CDR3 has 14 residues. V lost 6 bases, J lost 6 bases, and 18 bases lay in between. The germline gives CDR1 ENHRY, CDR2 SYGVKD. CDR3 protein: CAISPGGGQVEQYF. CDR3 bases: TGTGCCATCAGCCCTGGGGGGGGGCAGGTCGAGCAGTACTTC.

The sample holds a few counts of this clonotype. This sequence joins TRBV4-3 and TRBJ1-3, with unresolved D. CDR1 is LGHNA, CDR2 YSLEER, per germline. This CDR3 has 15 residues. V was cut by 0 bases and J by 3 bases, with 9 bases left in between. The CDR3 DNA reads as TGCGCCAGCAGCCAAGATGGAGGTTTTGGAAACACCATATATTTT. Translated, it gives CASSQDGGFGNTIYF.

The rearrangement uses TRBV5-1 and TRBJ2-5, with 8 bases aligning to TRBD1. The germline V gene encodes CDR1 SGHRS and CDR2 YFSETQ. V dropped 3 bases and J dropped 3; count of bases not matched to a gene: 7. This CDR3 has 15 amino acids. The CDR3 protein is CASSSRGPLKETQYF. In DNA, the CDR3 is TGCGCCAGCAGCTCCAGGGGGCCCCTCAAAGAGACCCAGTACTTC.

The rearrangement links TRBV28 to TRBJ2-1; maybe TRBD2 (6 bases). Germline V lookup: CDR1 MDHEN, CDR2 SYDVKM. Between the trimmed V and J ends, which lost 1 base and 6 bases, there was a span of 16 bases. The CDR3 is 16 residues long. Here the CDR3 DNA reads TGTGCCAGCAGTTTATTCCGGGGGATGGGGGTCAATGAGCAGTTCTTC. Translated: CASSLFRGMGVNEQFF.

This clonotype was counted many times. The V and J genes are TRBV12-3 or TRBV12-4 and TRBJ2-3, with TRBD2 matching 9 bases. There are 13 residues in the CDR3. J gave up 9 bases and V 5 bases, and 6 bases lay outside the gene matches. CDR3 amino acids: CASSLPLAGTQYF. Written as DNA, the CDR3 is TGTGCCAGCAGTCTACCGCTAGCGGGGACGCAGTATTTT.

V usage is TRBV9 and J usage is TRBJ2-6; TRBD2 agrees at 14 bases. The CDR3 sequence is 18 residues long. The V and J ends lost 3 bases and 4 bases, in that order; junction bases with no gene match: 6. Germline CDR1 SGDLS, CDR2 YYNGEE. CDR3 DNA: TGTGCCAGCAGCGGAGGACTAGCGGGAGGTACGGGGGCCAACGTCCTGACTTTC. Translation: CASSGGLAGGTGANVLTF.

This clonotype appeared a few times. The genes are TRBV20-1 and TRBJ2-3; 14 bases map to TRBD2. Germline trimming cut 6 bases from V and 3 bases from J; bases unmatched to any gene: 17. This CDR3 spans 19 amino acids. Germline V CDR1 and CDR2: DFQATT, SNEGSKA (reference sequence). CDR3: CSALAGLAGVRVSTDTQYF. In DNA, the CDR3 is TGCAGTGCCCTAGCGGGACTAGCGGGAGTGAGGGTCTCGACAGATACGCAGTATTTT.

About this clonotype: The germline gene is not matched at one end of the junction; a read error may be the cause. The chain combines TRBV7-2 with TRBJ2-2, with D perhaps given as TRBD1 or TRBD2 (5 bases each). The CDR3 length is 14 residues. In germline, CDR1 is SGHTA, CDR2 FQGNSA. The CDR3 protein is CASSLGEITGELFF. CDR3 sequence (DNA): TGTGCCAGCAGCCTGGGGGAAATCACCGGGGAGCTGTTCTTT.

This clonotype was detected once. This sequence joins TRBV15 and TRBJ1-2; 9 bases are shared with TRBD1. Per germline, CDR1 LNHNV and CDR2 YYDKDF (reference sequence). The CDR3 has 15 residues. V shed 4 bases, J shed 3 bases, and the junction held 6 bases outside the gene matches. CDR3 sequence: CATSTRTGVYYGYTF. CDR3 bases: TGTGCCACCAGCACCCGGACAGGGGTATACTATGGCTACACCTTC.

This clonotype was counted many times. This chain joins TRBV5-1 and TRBJ2-1; D is perhaps TRBD2 (6 bases). Germline V lookup: CDR1 SGHRS, CDR2 YFSETQ. The CDR3 runs 15 residues. Deletions cut 2 bases from V and 2 bases from J, with 11 bases between. The CDR3 DNA reads TGCGCCAGCAGCTTACTAGCTAGTACCTACAATGAGCAGTTCTTC. Translation: CASSLLASTYNEQFF.

The rearrangement uses TRBV6-2 or TRBV6-3 and TRBJ2-1; the D gene is possibly TRBD2 (5 bases). The CDR3 runs to 15 residues. V was cut by 7 bases and J by 9 bases, with 22 bases left in between. Germline lookup yields CDR1 MNHEY and CDR2 SVGEGT. The CDR3 DNA reads TGTGCCAGCAACGAGGGTCCAACAAGTCGTCCTGAGCAGTTCTTC. Translated, it gives CASNEGPTSRPEQFF.

The CDR3 spells CASRHIGTARGRYGYTF. CDR3 DNA sequence: TGCGCCAGCAGGCACATCGGGACCGCCCGAGGACGCTATGGCTACACCTTC. The rearrangement uses TRBV5-1 and TRBJ1-2; tentatively, D is TRBD1 (5 bases). V lost 5 bases and J 4 bases, leaving 24 bases between the germline ends. The CDR3 contains 17 residues. Germline CDR1 is SGHRS and CDR2 is YFSETQ. Supplemented by reference TRBV5-1 and TRBJ1-2, the full variable domain reads KAGVTQTPRYLIKTRGQQVTLSCSPISGHRSVSWYQQTPGQGLQFLFEYFSETQRNKGNFPGRFSGRQFSNSRSEMNVSTLELGDSALYLCASRHIGTARGRYGYTFGSGTRLTVV.

This chain uses TRBV5-4 with TRBJ2-5; 11 bases are shared with TRBD2. The CDR3 length is 16 residues. CDR1 is SGHNT and CDR2 is YYREEE in the germline V gene (reference sequence). J lost 1 base, V lost 2 bases, and 4 bases had no gene match. CDR3 sequence (DNA): TGTGCCAGCAGCTTCACTAGCGGGGGTATCCAAGAGACCCAGTACTTC. This gives the protein CASSFTSGGIQETQYF.